What follows are 15 T cell receptor beta chains derived from one specimen sequenced in a study of blood T cell repertoires in COVID-19. Method: immunoSEQ multiplex PCR; TCRdb's copy keeps in-frame clones and lacks some. The data show 250,000 or so clones, around nine tenths seen once. Input material: peripheral blood. Receptors originate from a man aged 40-49 years with active or convalescent COVID-19.

This chain uses TRBV30 with TRBJ1-4, with D perhaps matching TRBD1 (5 bases). Germline V gene data show CDR1 as GTSNPN and CDR2 as SVGIG (reference sequence). This CDR3 is 15 amino acids long. Trimming shortened V by 2 bases and J by 3 bases, and 13 bases separated the two germline ends. CDR3 DNA sequence: TGTGCCTGGAGTCCTAAGAAGGGGTCTAATGAAAAACTGTTTTTT. It specifies CAWSPKKGSNEKLFF.

The rearrangement links TRBV7-9 to TRBJ2-3; 7 nucleotides line up with TRBD1. The germline gives CDR1 SEHNR, CDR2 FQNEAQ (reference sequence). The CDR3 covers 14 residues. V trimming: 5 bases; J trimming: 10 bases; junction bases outside the gene matches: 12. The CDR3 nucleotides read TGTGCCAGCAGCCCGACCTCCCAGGGGGATCCGCAGTATTTT. Translation: CASSPTSQGDPQYF.

This chain joins TRBV2 and TRBJ1-2; D is ambiguous. CDR1 is SNHLY, CDR2 FYNNEI, per germline. The CDR3 runs to 16 residues. V dropped 9 bases and J dropped 3 bases, with 23 bases sitting between them. The CDR3 region has the DNA TGTGCCAGACAATCCCCGAGGACGTTGGAGGACTATGGCTACACCTTC. It is translated as CARQSPRTLEDYGYTF.

The CDR3 loop reads CASSTRLAGEPYPHEQYF. In DNA form, the CDR3 reads TGTGCCAGCAGCACGAGACTAGCGGGAGAGCCTTACCCCCACGAGCAGTACTTC. The J gene is TRBJ2-7, the V gene TRBV21-1; the table's TRBD2 call for D was not verified on the DNA. TRBV21-1 is a documented pseudogene. The CDR3 sequence is 18 residues long.

The rearrangement links TRBV5-1 to TRBJ1-4; 7 nucleotides align to TRBD1. CDR3 length equals 15 residues. The junction had 2 bases not matched to a gene; V was cut back by 0 bases and J by 3 bases. Germline V gene data show CDR1 as SGHRS and CDR2 as YFSETQ. The CDR3 loop is CASSLGQGSNEKLFF. The CDR3, as DNA: TGCGCCAGCAGCTTGGGACAGGGCTCTAATGAAAAACTGTTTTTT.

V usage is TRBV7-3 and J usage is TRBJ1-1; D may be TRBD1 (5 bases). V was trimmed by 6 bases and J by 0 bases, leaving 11 bases between them. The CDR3 totals 14 residues. Germline V CDR1 and CDR2: SGHTA, FQGTGA. The CDR3 here is CASSDRAMNTEAFF. The CDR3 region has the DNA TGTGCCAGCAGTGACAGAGCCATGAACACTGAAGCTTTCTTT. The full variable domain, its missing parts supplied by reference TRBV7-3 and TRBJ1-1, is GAGVSQTPSNKVTEKGKYVELRCDPISGHTALYWYRQSLGQGPEFLIYFQGTGAADDSGLPNDRFFAVRPEGSVSTLKIQRTERGDSAVYLCASSDRAMNTEAFFGQGTRLTVV.

The chain carries TRBV28 and TRBJ1-2; 8 bases agree with TRBD1. The length of the CDR3 is 15 residues. V shed 3 bases and J 2 bases; nucleotides not matched to a gene: 5. CDR1 MDHEN and CDR2 SYDVKM come from the germline V gene. The CDR3 loop reads CASSFSGGSNYGYTF. In DNA, the CDR3 is TGTGCCAGCAGTTTTTCAGGGGGCTCAAACTATGGCTACACCTTC.

The chain uses TRBV9 and TRBJ1-1; D gene ambiguous. Trimming removed 2 bases from V and 0 bases from J, with 11 bases in between. The CDR3 runs 15 residues. CDR1 is SGDLS, CDR2 YYNGEE, per germline. The CDR3: CASSVGIGVNTEAFF. In DNA form, the CDR3 reads TGTGCCAGCAGCGTTGGAATCGGGGTGAACACTGAAGCTTTCTTT.

The gene calls are TRBV12-3 or TRBV12-4 and TRBJ2-7; D is perhaps TRBD1 (5 bases). The CDR3 has 12 amino acids. The V and J ends lost 5 bases and 4 bases respectively, with 9 bases between them. CDR3 in DNA: TGTGCCAGCAGTGAACAGGAATACGAGCAGTACTTC. This sequence encodes CASSEQEYEQYF.

A word on this clone: One end of the junction does not line up with germline, which may come from a read error. V is TRBV18 and J is TRBJ2-1; possible D gene TRBD1, 6 bases. The CDR3 extends over 15 amino acids. Germline V lookup: CDR1 KGHSH, CDR2 LQKENI. The CDR3 spells CASSTGTTGSNEEFF. In DNA form, the CDR3 reads TGTGCCAGCTCAACAGGGACAACAGGTTCTAATGAGGAGTTCTTC.

The chain is built from TRBV6-1 and TRBJ1-6; D possibly corresponds to TRBD1 (5 bases). This CDR3 comprises 16 residues. V dropped 1 base and J dropped 7 bases, with 14 bases sitting between them. Germline CDR1 MNHNS, CDR2 SASEGT. As DNA, the CDR3 is TGTGCCAGCAGTGAAGGTCCGGGGGTCGGCAATTCACCCCTCCACTTT. Residues: CASSEGPGVGNSPLHF.

The rearrangement links TRBV28 to TRBJ1-4, with 8 bases fitting TRBD1. Trimming cost V 5 bases and J 5 bases; bases outside gene matches: 4. This CDR3 is 14 amino acids long. CDR1 MDHEN and CDR2 SYDVKM come from the germline V gene. The CDR3 reads CASSLGQGNEKLFF. The DNA of the CDR3 is TGTGCCAGCAGTCTCGGACAGGGAAATGAAAAACTGTTTTTT.

The rearrangement joins TRBV18 to TRBJ2-3; D gene unclear. This CDR3 has 18 amino acids. Germline V gives CDR1 KGHSH, CDR2 LQKENI. Trimming left V 1 base short and J 2 bases short, with 19 bases between. This CDR3 is CASSPQMLPRSNTDTQYF. In nucleotides, the CDR3 is TGTGCCAGCTCACCACAAATGTTGCCGAGATCTAACACAGATACGCAGTATTTT.

This clone came up a few times. This rearrangement joins TRBV10-3 to TRBJ2-7; a possible D gene is TRBD2 (6 bases). The V end lost 11 bases, the J end lost 4 bases, and 24 bases lay between the germline ends. The V gene's germline CDR1 is ENHRY and CDR2 SYGVKD. The CDR3 has 15 amino acids. CDR3 residues: CAASGGSTPDYEQYF. CDR3 DNA: TGTGCCGCTTCCGGGGGAAGTACGCCCGATTACGAGCAGTACTTC.

The V gene is TRBV24-1, the J gene TRBJ2-5; TRBD2 matches 13 bases. The CDR3 has 15 residues. Trimming cost V 4 bases and J 4 bases; bases outside gene matches: 2. Germline CDR1 KGHDR, CDR2 SFDVKD. CDR3 protein: CATSERTSGRETQYF. CDR3 coding DNA: TGTGCCACCAGTGAACGGACTAGCGGGAGAGAGACCCAGTACTTC.